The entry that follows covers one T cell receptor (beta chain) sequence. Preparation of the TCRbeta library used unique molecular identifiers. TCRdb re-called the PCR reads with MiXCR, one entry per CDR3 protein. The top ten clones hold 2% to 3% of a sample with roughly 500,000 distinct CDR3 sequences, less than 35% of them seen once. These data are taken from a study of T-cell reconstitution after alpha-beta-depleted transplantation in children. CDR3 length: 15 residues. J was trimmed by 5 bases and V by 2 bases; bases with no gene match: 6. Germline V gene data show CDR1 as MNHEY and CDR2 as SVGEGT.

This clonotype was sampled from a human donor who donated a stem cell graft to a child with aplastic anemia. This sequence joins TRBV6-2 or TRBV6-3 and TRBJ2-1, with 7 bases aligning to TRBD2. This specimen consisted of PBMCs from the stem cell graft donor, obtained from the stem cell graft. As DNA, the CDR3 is TGTGCCAGCAGTTACAAGCCCGGGGGGAACAATGAGCAGTTCTTC. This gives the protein CASSYKPGGNNEQFF.